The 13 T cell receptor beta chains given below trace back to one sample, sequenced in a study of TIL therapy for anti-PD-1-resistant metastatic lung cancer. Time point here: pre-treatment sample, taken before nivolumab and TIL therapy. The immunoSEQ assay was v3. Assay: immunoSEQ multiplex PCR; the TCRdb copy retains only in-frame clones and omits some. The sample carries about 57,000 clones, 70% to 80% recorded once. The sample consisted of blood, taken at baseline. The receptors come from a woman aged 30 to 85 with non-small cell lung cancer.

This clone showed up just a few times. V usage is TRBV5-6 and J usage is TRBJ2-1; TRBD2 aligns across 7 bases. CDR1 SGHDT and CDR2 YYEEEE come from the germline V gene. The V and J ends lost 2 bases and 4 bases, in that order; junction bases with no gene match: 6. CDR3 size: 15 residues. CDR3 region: CASSFGLGSYNEQFF. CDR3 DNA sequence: TGTGCCAGCAGCTTCGGACTAGGGTCTTACAATGAGCAGTTCTTC.

This CDR3 is CASSSLLSGNTIYF. CDR3 in DNA: TGTGCCAGCAGTTCCCTGCTGAGCGGAAACACCATATATTTT. The genes are TRBV6-5 and TRBJ1-3; D unclear. Germline V gene lookup returns CDR1 MNHEY and CDR2 SVGAGI. This CDR3 comprises 14 residues. V was trimmed by 4 bases and J by 4 bases, leaving 11 bases between them.

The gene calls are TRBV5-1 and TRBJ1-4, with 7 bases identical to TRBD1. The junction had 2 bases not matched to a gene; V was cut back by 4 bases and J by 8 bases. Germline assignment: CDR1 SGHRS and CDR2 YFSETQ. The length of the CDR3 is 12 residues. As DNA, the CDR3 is TGCGCCAGCAGCGCACAGGGGGAAAAACTGTTTTTT. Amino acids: CASSAQGEKLFF.

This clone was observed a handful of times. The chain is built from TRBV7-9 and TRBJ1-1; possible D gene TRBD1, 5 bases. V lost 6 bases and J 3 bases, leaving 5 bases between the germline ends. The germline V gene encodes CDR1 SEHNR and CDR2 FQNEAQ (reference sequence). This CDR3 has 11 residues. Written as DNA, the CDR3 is TGTGCCAGCAGGGGGGACACTGAAGCTTTCTTT. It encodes CASRGDTEAFF.

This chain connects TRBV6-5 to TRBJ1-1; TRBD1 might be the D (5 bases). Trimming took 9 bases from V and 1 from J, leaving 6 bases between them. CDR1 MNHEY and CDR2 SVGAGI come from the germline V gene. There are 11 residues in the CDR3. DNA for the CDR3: TGTGCCAGTGGACAGAACACTGAAGCTTTCTTT. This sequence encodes CASGQNTEAFF.

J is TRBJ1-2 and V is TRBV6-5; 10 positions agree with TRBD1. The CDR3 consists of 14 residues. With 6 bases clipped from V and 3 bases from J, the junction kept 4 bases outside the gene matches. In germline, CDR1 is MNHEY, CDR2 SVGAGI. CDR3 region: CASRRQGADYGYTF. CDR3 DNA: TGTGCCAGCAGGCGACAGGGGGCGGACTATGGCTACACCTTC.

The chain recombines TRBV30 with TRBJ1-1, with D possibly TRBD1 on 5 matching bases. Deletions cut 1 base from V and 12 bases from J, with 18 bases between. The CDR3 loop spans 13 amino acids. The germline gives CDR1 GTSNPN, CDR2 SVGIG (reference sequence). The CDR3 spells CAWSEGDPFGSFF. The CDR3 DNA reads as TGTGCCTGGAGTGAAGGGGATCCATTCGGGTCTTTCTTT. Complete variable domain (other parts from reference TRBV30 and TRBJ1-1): SQTIHQWPATLVQPVGSPLSLECTVEGTSNPNLYWYRQAAGRGLQLLFYSVGIGQISSEVPQNLSASRPQDRQFILSSKKLLLSDSGFYLCAWSEGDPFGSFFGQGTRLTVV.

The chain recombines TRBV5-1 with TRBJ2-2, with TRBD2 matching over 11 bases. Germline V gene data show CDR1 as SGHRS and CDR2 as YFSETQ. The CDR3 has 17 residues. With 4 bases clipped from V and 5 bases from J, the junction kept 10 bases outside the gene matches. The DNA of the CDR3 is TGCGCCAGCAGCCCCCTTCTAGCGGGAGGAGGGACCGGGGAGCTGTTTTTT. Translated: CASSPLLAGGGTGELFF.

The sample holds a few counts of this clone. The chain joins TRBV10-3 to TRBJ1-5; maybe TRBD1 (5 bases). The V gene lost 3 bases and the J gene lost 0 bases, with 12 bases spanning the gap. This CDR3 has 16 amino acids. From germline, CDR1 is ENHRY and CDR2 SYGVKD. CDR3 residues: CAISDSTGYSNQPQHF. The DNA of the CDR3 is TGTGCCATCAGTGACTCTACAGGATATAGCAATCAGCCCCAGCATTTT.

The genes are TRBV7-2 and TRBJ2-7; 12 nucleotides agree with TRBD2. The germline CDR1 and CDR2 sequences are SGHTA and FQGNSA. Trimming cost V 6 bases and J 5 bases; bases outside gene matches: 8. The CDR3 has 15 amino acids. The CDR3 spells CASSSLAGGYHEQYF. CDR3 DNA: TGTGCCAGCAGTTCTCTAGCGGGAGGGTACCACGAGCAGTACTTC.

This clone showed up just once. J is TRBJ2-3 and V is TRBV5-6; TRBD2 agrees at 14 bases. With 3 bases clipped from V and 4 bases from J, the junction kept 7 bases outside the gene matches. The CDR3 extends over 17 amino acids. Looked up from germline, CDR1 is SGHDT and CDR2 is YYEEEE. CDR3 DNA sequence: TGTGCCAGCAGCTCCCTGACTAGCGGGGGGGCCGCAGATACGCAGTATTTT. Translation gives CASSSLTSGGAADTQYF.

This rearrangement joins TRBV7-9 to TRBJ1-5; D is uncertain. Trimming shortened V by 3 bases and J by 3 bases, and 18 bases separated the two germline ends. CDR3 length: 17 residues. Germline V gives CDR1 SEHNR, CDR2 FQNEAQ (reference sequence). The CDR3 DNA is TGTGCCAGCAGCTTTAACACGGGGTCAGAAAACAATCAGCCCCAGCATTTT. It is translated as CASSFNTGSENNQPQHF.

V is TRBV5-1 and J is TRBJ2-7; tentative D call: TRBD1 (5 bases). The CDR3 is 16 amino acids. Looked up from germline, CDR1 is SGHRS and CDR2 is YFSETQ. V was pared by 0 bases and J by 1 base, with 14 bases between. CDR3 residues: CASSLATGTRSYEQYF. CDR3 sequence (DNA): TGCGCCAGCAGCTTGGCCACAGGCACCCGTTCCTACGAGCAGTACTTC.